The next 29 T cell receptor beta chains were all read from a single sample in a study of OX40 agonist ivuxolimab in advanced cancers. Profiling relied on immunoSEQ multiplex PCR, and the TCRdb table lists in-frame clones only, not all of them. The sample carries almost 70,000 clones, 75% to 90% recorded once. The input for sequencing was CD4+ or CD8+ T cells sorted from blood, taken in a trial of the OX40 agonist ivuxolimab. The receptor source for this set is an adult with an advanced solid tumor such as melanoma, head and neck, liver or kidney cancer.

This chain uses TRBV28 with TRBJ1-1, with 12 bases that match TRBD1. Germline CDR1 is MDHEN and CDR2 is SYDVKM. Losses at the gene ends were 4 bases for V and 5 bases for J; bases not matched to a gene: 8. The CDR3 totals 16 residues. The CDR3 is CASSSGTGGGGTEAFF. The DNA of the CDR3 is TGTGCCAGCAGTTCCGGGACAGGGGGCGGTGGGACTGAAGCTTTCTTT.

This clone has just a few counts. This chain links TRBV5-4 with TRBJ1-6; 7 bases are a match to TRBD1. The germline gives CDR1 SGHNT, CDR2 YYREEE (reference sequence). The CDR3 has 14 amino acids. Trimming cost V 6 bases and J 7 bases; bases outside gene matches: 7. The CDR3 nucleotides are TGTGCCAGCACCGTGACAGGGACCAATTCACCCCTCCACTTT. This sequence encodes CASTVTGTNSPLHF.

The CDR3 spells CASSIAQRVNQPQHF. The DNA of the CDR3 is TGTGCCAGTAGTATAGCCCAGAGAGTTAATCAGCCCCAGCATTTT. The chain uses TRBV19 and TRBJ1-5; D ambiguous. V was pared by 1 base and J by 4 bases, with 11 bases between. The CDR3 consists of 15 residues. Germline V gene sequence: CDR1 LNHDA, CDR2 SQIVND (reference sequence).

This clone was recorded once. The chain recombines TRBV2 with TRBJ1-1, with a possible D match to TRBD1 (6 bases). The CDR3 is made up of 12 amino acids. Looked up from germline, CDR1 is SNHLY and CDR2 is FYNNEI. Between the trimmed V and J ends, which lost 3 bases and 9 bases, there was a span of 11 bases. DNA of the CDR3: TGTGCCAGCAGTGAGAGAGGACAGAAAGCTTTCTTT. As protein: CASSERGQKAFF.

The chain uses TRBV6-5 and TRBJ1-2, with unresolved D. The CDR3 is 11 residues long. Germline lookup yields CDR1 MNHEY and CDR2 SVGAGI. V lost 11 bases and J 4 bases, leaving 11 bases between the germline ends. The CDR3 sequence is CAVRILYGYTF. The CDR3 coding sequence is TGTGCCGTCAGAATCCTCTATGGCTACACCTTC.

Only one count was recorded for this clone. The chain combines TRBV7-2 with TRBJ1-4; 9 nucleotides agree with TRBD1. CDR3 size: 14 residues. The germline CDR1 and CDR2 sequences are SGHTA and FQGNSA. Germline trimming cut 5 bases from V and 7 bases from J; bases unmatched to any gene: 5. The CDR3 is CASSPGTGIEKLFF. The CDR3 nucleotides are TGTGCCAGCAGCCCCGGGACAGGGATTGAAAAACTGTTTTTT.

The chain employs TRBV18 and TRBJ2-3; TRBD2 matches at 12 bases. This CDR3 is 16 amino acids long. The germline CDR1 and CDR2 sequences are KGHSH and LQKENI. Unmatched junction bases numbered 7, after V lost 3 bases and J lost 6 bases. The CDR3 region has the DNA TGTGCCAGCTCACCGGGACTAGCGGGTCACTTGGATACGCAGTATTTT. Translated, it gives CASSPGLAGHLDTQYF. The full variable domain, with the rest looked up from reference TRBV18 and TRBJ2-3, is NAGVMQNPRHLVRRRGQEARLRCSPMKGHSHVYWYRQLPEEGLKFMVYLQKENIIDESGMPKERFSAEFPKEGPSILRIQQVVRGDSAAYFCASSPGLAGHLDTQYFGPGTRLTVL.

Judged by abundance, this clone is medium-sized (0.01 to 0.1%). The chain joins TRBV4-3 to TRBJ2-7, with a tentative D call TRBD1 (5 bases). This CDR3 has 16 amino acids. Trimming stripped 0 bases from V and 3 bases from J, with 15 bases between. Per germline, CDR1 LGHNA and CDR2 YSLEER. The CDR3 DNA reads as TGCGCCAGCAGCCAAGATACAGGACATAAAGGCTACGAGCAGTACTTC. Translated, it gives CASSQDTGHKGYEQYF.

The chain uses TRBV7-2 and TRBJ2-7, with 8 bases matching TRBD1. Germline V gene data show CDR1 as SGHTA and CDR2 as FQGNSA. The CDR3 has 15 residues. V lost 2 bases and J lost 3; bases outside the gene matches: 6. For the CDR3, the DNA is TGTGCCAGCAGCTTAAGCCCCACAGGGGGCTACGAGCAGTACTTC. Amino acids: CASSLSPTGGYEQYF.

Only a few counts were recorded for this clone. The CDR3 region is CASSYTGQTNEKLFF. The CDR3 DNA follows: TGTGCCAGCAGTTACACGGGACAGACTAATGAAAAACTGTTTTTT. V usage is TRBV6-5 and J usage is TRBJ1-4, with 7 nucleotides matching TRBD1. Trimming took 2 bases from V and 2 from J; bases not matched to a gene: 2. The CDR3 has 15 residues. The germline gives CDR1 MNHEY, CDR2 SVGAGI.

The V call is TRBV2, the J call TRBJ2-3; 7 bases match TRBD1. With 7 bases clipped from V and 5 bases from J, the junction kept 12 bases outside the gene matches. CDR1 is SNHLY, CDR2 FYNNEI, per germline. The CDR3 runs to 15 residues. This chain's CDR3 is CASTKRGPPQDTQYF. The CDR3 DNA is TGTGCCAGCACGAAGAGGGGGCCCCCCCAAGATACGCAGTATTTT. The full variable domain, its missing parts supplied by reference TRBV2 and TRBJ2-3, is EPEVTQTPSHQVTQMGQEVILRCVPISNHLYFYWYRQILGQKVEFLVSFYNNEISEKSEIFDDQFSVERPDGSNFTLKIRSTKLEDSAMYFCASTKRGPPQDTQYFGPGTRLTVL.

The V and J genes are TRBV5-1 and TRBJ2-6; D is ambiguous. Germline CDR1 is SGHRS and CDR2 is YFSETQ. Deletions cut 4 bases from V and 1 base from J, with 6 bases between. This CDR3 spans 14 amino acids. CDR3 protein: CASSGGSGANVLTF. CDR3 DNA sequence: TGCGCCAGCAGCGGTGGATCTGGGGCCAACGTCCTGACTTTC.

This clone appeared once. The chain uses TRBV19 and TRBJ2-5; the match to TRBD1 covers 11 bases. CDR1 and CDR2 from the germline V gene are LNHDA and SQIVND (reference sequence). The J segment lost 5 bases and the V segment lost 4 bases, leaving 12 bases of the junction unmatched. CDR3 length: 17 residues. The CDR3 DNA reads TGTGCCAGTAGTACCTCCCCCGGGACAGGGGGAAGGGAGACCCAGTACTTC. It encodes CASSTSPGTGGRETQYF.

The chain carries TRBV7-9 and TRBJ2-7; D may correspond to TRBD1 or TRBD2 (5 bases each). This CDR3 is 13 amino acids long. Per the germline V gene, CDR1 is SEHNR and CDR2 is FQNEAQ (reference sequence). Trimming left V 9 bases short and J 4 bases short, with 16 bases between. The CDR3 loop is CASGRAGSYEQYF. The CDR3 bases are TGTGCCAGTGGCCGGGCAGGGAGTTACGAGCAGTACTTC.

The genes are TRBV11-3 and TRBJ2-5; TRBD1 matches 7 bases. The CDR3 runs 15 residues. V shed 4 bases, J shed 2 bases, and the junction held 7 bases outside the gene matches. The V gene's germline CDR1 is SGHNT and CDR2 YENEEA. CDR3 sequence reads: CASSSHQGQQETQYF. Here the CDR3 DNA reads TGTGCCAGCAGCTCCCACCAGGGACAGCAAGAGACCCAGTACTTC.

This clone was counted only a few times. The rearrangement uses TRBV5-5 and TRBJ2-3, with TRBD2 matching 13 bases. CDR1 is SGHKS, CDR2 YYEKEE, per germline (reference sequence). The V segment lost 3 bases and the J segment 6 bases; nucleotides outside the gene matches: 7. The CDR3 loop spans 16 amino acids. The CDR3 sequence is CASSSQGLAGADTQYF. Here the CDR3 DNA reads TGTGCCAGCAGCTCCCAAGGACTAGCGGGGGCCGATACGCAGTATTTT.

This sequence joins TRBV2 and TRBJ1-2, with D possibly being TRBD1 (6 bases). There are 15 residues in the CDR3. Germline V lookup: CDR1 SNHLY, CDR2 FYNNEI. Between the trimmed V and J ends, which lost 6 bases and 2 bases, there was a span of 16 bases. The chain's CDR3 is CASRPNREMNYGYTF. CDR3 coding DNA: TGTGCCAGCAGGCCCAACAGGGAAATGAACTATGGCTACACCTTC.

The chain recombines TRBV6-1 with TRBJ2-7; TRBD1 is a possible D gene (5 bases). V was shortened by 4 bases and J by 1 base, with 14 bases between the two germline ends. This CDR3 has 15 amino acids. Germline assignment: CDR1 MNHNS and CDR2 SASEGT. Here the CDR3 DNA reads TGTGCCAGCAGTGCGACTCTGACAGCTTCCTACGAGCAGTACTTC. Its translation is CASSATLTASYEQYF.

The gene calls are TRBV27 and TRBJ1-2; 7 bases match TRBD1. The germline gives CDR1 MNHEY, CDR2 SMNVEV (reference sequence). V lost 6 bases and J lost 4; bases outside the gene matches: 8. This CDR3 is built from 14 residues. The CDR3 region has the DNA TGTGCCAGCAGGCCCCTCGGGGACAGCTATGGCTACACCTTC. It codes for CASRPLGDSYGYTF.

J is TRBJ1-2 and V is TRBV7-9; D unclear. Germline V lookup: CDR1 SEHNR, CDR2 FQNEAQ (reference sequence). CDR3 length equals 15 residues. The ends were cut back, 1 base at V and 1 base at J, with 10 bases in the middle. This CDR3 reads CASSLERVFNYGYTF. The CDR3 coding sequence is TGTGCCAGCAGCTTAGAACGGGTCTTTAACTATGGCTACACCTTC.

The chain uses TRBV11-2 and TRBJ2-7; D uncertain. V dropped 0 bases and J dropped 2 bases, with 8 bases sitting between them. From germline, CDR1 is SGHAT and CDR2 FQNNGV. The CDR3 covers 14 residues. The CDR3 bases are TGTGCCAGCAGCTTAGACGTGTTCCCCTACGAGCAGTACTTC. The encoded protein is CASSLDVFPYEQYF.

This clone is deemed medium-sized. The chain joins TRBV2 to TRBJ1-3; 7 nucleotides agree with TRBD1. The V gene end was trimmed by 7 bases and the J gene end by 8 bases; junction bases not matched to a gene: 8. Per germline, CDR1 SNHLY and CDR2 FYNNEI. The CDR3 extends over 13 amino acids. CDR3 nucleotides: TGTGCCAGCACGGGACAGATCGCAGACACCATATATTTT. Translation gives CASTGQIADTIYF. The full variable domain, in which reference TRBV2 and TRBJ1-3 provide the parts outside the CDR3, is EPEVTQTPSHQVTQMGQEVILRCVPISNHLYFYWYRQILGQKVEFLVSFYNNEISEKSEIFDDQFSVERPDGSNFTLKIRSTKLEDSAMYFCASTGQIADTIYFGEGSWLTVV.

The chain combines TRBV4-2 with TRBJ2-2; D possibly corresponds to TRBD1 (5 bases). This CDR3 region has 16 residues. The V gene lost 1 base and the J gene lost 0 bases, with 9 bases spanning the gap. Germline V CDR1 and CDR2: LGHNA, YNFKEQ. The CDR3 is CASSQGQSPNTGELFF. CDR3 bases: TGTGCCAGCAGCCAAGGACAGAGTCCGAACACCGGGGAGCTGTTTTTT.

The chain couples TRBV5-1 to TRBJ2-1; TRBD2 matches 8 bases. Germline V CDR1 and CDR2: SGHRS, YFSETQ. Trimming cost V 6 bases and J 5 bases; bases outside gene matches: 10. The CDR3 has 15 amino acids. The CDR3: CASTGLAGGNNEQFF. Here the CDR3 DNA reads TGCGCCAGCACGGGCTTGGCGGGGGGCAACAATGAGCAGTTCTTC. The full variable domain, rest sourced from reference TRBV5-1 and TRBJ2-1, is KAGVTQTPRYLIKTRGQQVTLSCSPISGHRSVSWYQQTPGQGLQFLFEYFSETQRNKGNFPGRFSGRQFSNSRSEMNVSTLELGDSALYLCASTGLAGGNNEQFFGPGTRLTVL.

The chain is built from TRBV6-6 and TRBJ1-5; 9 bases map to TRBD1. CDR1 and CDR2 (germline): MNHNY, SVGAGI (reference sequence). Losses at the gene ends were 2 bases for V and 5 bases for J; bases not matched to a gene: 4. This CDR3 is built from 15 residues. The CDR3 reads CASSYQGQGHQPQHF. CDR3 DNA: TGTGCCAGCAGTTACCAGGGACAGGGCCATCAGCCCCAGCATTTT.

V and J are TRBV5-1 and TRBJ2-7, with D hard to call. This CDR3 is 13 amino acids long. V lost 1 base and J 3 bases, leaving 8 bases between the germline ends. Looked up from germline, CDR1 is SGHRS and CDR2 is YFSETQ. Written as DNA, the CDR3 is TGCGCCAGCAGCTTGAGGGATGTCTACGAGCAGTACTTC. Translated, it gives CASSLRDVYEQYF.

This clone was seen just once. The chain links TRBV14 to TRBJ2-3; 14 positions match TRBD2. This CDR3 is built from 18 residues. J gave up 4 bases and V 2 bases, and 8 bases lay outside the gene matches. Germline CDR1 SGHDN, CDR2 FVKESK. The CDR3 sequence: CASSQQLGTSGGADTQYF. The CDR3 DNA is TGTGCCAGCAGCCAACAACTAGGGACTAGCGGGGGCGCAGATACGCAGTATTTT.

The chain recombines TRBV9 with TRBJ1-1; a weak D match, TRBD1 (6 bases). The CDR3 totals 14 residues. V lost 7 bases, J lost 6 bases, and 19 bases lay in between. The germline CDR1 and CDR2 sequences are SGDLS and YYNGEE. The chain's CDR3 is CASSQGSGRAEAFF. CDR3 DNA: TGTGCCAGCTCACAGGGATCCGGACGGGCTGAAGCTTTCTTT.

The genes are TRBV5-1 and TRBJ1-4; 9 bases match TRBD1. CDR1 is SGHRS and CDR2 is YFSETQ in the germline V gene. The CDR3 totals 16 residues. The trim removed 4 bases at V and 7 bases at J, leaving 11 bases unmatched. In nucleotides, the CDR3 is TGCGCCAGCAGCGGGGGACAGGGCGAGGAGGGTGAAAAACTGTTTTTT. Translating gives CASSGGQGEEGEKLFF.